These 10 T cell receptor beta chains originate from one sample sequenced in a study of T-cell memory formation after mild COVID-19. TCRdb itself ran the 5' RACE reads through MiXCR, one entry per CDR3 protein. The sample yields about 400,000 distinct CDR3 sequences, about 20% seen once. The sample comprised PBMCs or a T cell subset sorted from them (not recorded which). Receptors were obtained from a man in his late teens or twenties who had mild COVID-19 (a few samples of this study predate the infection). Cell type and time point are not known.

V is TRBV18 and J is TRBJ1-1; D unresolved. V was clipped by 1 base and J by 2 bases, with 2 bases between them. The CDR3 has 12 residues. From germline, CDR1 is KGHSH and CDR2 LQKENI. The CDR3 DNA is TGTGCCAGCTCACCACTTAACACTGAAGCTTTCTTT. Translating gives CASSPLNTEAFF.

This clonotype occurred a few times. The J gene is TRBJ2-3, the V gene TRBV20-1; possibly TRBD2 for D (5 bases). V lost 3 bases to trimming and J lost 5 bases, with 6 bases between them. The CDR3 contains 11 residues. The germline V gene encodes CDR1 DFQATT and CDR2 SNEGSKA (reference sequence). For the CDR3, the DNA is TGCAGTGCTAGCCGGGGAGATACGCAGTATTTT. Translating gives CSASRGDTQYF.

V usage is TRBV7-3 and J usage is TRBJ2-5; 11 positions match TRBD2. The CDR3 length is 14 residues. Germline V CDR1 and CDR2: SGHTA, FQGTGA. J lost 1 base, V lost 5 bases, and 0 bases had no gene match. CDR3 sequence: CASSGLAGQETQYF. As DNA, the CDR3 is TGTGCCAGCAGCGGACTAGCGGGCCAAGAGACCCAGTACTTC. Full variable domain (outside the CDR3, taken from reference TRBV7-3 and TRBJ2-5): GAGVSQTPSNKVTEKGKYVELRCDPISGHTALYWYRQSLGQGPEFLIYFQGTGAADDSGLPNDRFFAVRPEGSVSTLKIQRTERGDSAVYLCASSGLAGQETQYFGPGTRLLVL.

The chain uses TRBV7-6 and TRBJ2-5; D unresolved. The germline V and J ends were trimmed by 1 base and 0 bases, with 9 bases remaining between them. This CDR3 region has 15 residues. In germline, CDR1 is SGHVS, CDR2 FNYEAQ. In DNA, the CDR3 is TGTGCCAGCAGCTTAGATGGCGTTAACCAAGAGACCCAGTACTTC. Protein sequence: CASSLDGVNQETQYF.

This clonotype was counted a few times. The chain couples TRBV2 to TRBJ2-5; 10 nucleotides match TRBD2. This CDR3 has 15 amino acids. With V trimmed by 7 bases and J by 9 bases, 14 bases remained unmatched. Per germline, CDR1 SNHLY and CDR2 FYNNEI. The CDR3 DNA follows: TGTGCCAGCACCGCGAGTAGCGGGGGGCTCATTGCCCAGTACTTC. Encoded protein: CASTASSGGLIAQYF.

The chain employs TRBV7-2 and TRBJ1-5; 7 bases line up with TRBD1. This CDR3 is built from 16 residues. The germline V gene encodes CDR1 SGHTA and CDR2 FQGNSA. V lost 1 base and J lost 6; bases outside the gene matches: 9. CDR3: CASSLEGTTGSQPQHF. The CDR3 DNA sequence: TGTGCCAGCAGCTTAGAGGGGACGACAGGGAGTCAGCCCCAGCATTTT.

This clonotype was seen a handful of times. This chain uses TRBV4-2 with TRBJ1-5, with D unresolved. Trimming removed 4 bases from V and 1 base from J, with 11 bases in between. This CDR3 region has 15 residues. Germline CDR1 and CDR2: LGHNA and YNFKEQ. CDR3 nucleotides: TGTGCCAGCAGCCCAGACACGGAGAGCAATCAGCCCCAGCATTTT. It translates to CASSPDTESNQPQHF.

There are a few counts of this clonotype. This sequence joins TRBV5-1 and TRBJ2-5; D may correspond to TRBD1 or TRBD2 (5 bases each). The V end was cut by 1 base, the J end by 4 bases, with 11 bases between. The length of the CDR3 is 14 residues. CDR1 and CDR2 (germline): SGHRS, YFSETQ. CDR3 in DNA: TGCGCCAGCAGCTTGCCGGGGCCGGGAGAGACCCAGTACTTC. Translation: CASSLPGPGETQYF.

The chain has TRBV5-4 and TRBJ2-1; 9 positions agree with TRBD1. The CDR3 spans 15 residues. J was trimmed by 4 bases and V by 4 bases; bases with no gene match: 6. Looked up from germline, CDR1 is SGHNT and CDR2 is YYREEE (reference sequence). The CDR3 protein is CASSKGQGLYNEQFF. CDR3 nucleotide sequence: TGTGCCAGCAGCAAGGGACAGGGTTTGTACAATGAGCAGTTCTTC.

This clonotype was seen only a few times. The chain has TRBV12-3 or TRBV12-4 and TRBJ1-6; possibly TRBD1 for D (6 bases). Trimming shortened V by 5 bases and J by 9 bases, and 17 bases separated the two germline ends. This CDR3 spans 15 amino acids. The CDR3 spells CASSPQGSSLSPLHF. The CDR3 DNA sequence: TGTGCCAGCAGTCCACAGGGTTCCTCGCTTTCACCCCTCCACTTT.